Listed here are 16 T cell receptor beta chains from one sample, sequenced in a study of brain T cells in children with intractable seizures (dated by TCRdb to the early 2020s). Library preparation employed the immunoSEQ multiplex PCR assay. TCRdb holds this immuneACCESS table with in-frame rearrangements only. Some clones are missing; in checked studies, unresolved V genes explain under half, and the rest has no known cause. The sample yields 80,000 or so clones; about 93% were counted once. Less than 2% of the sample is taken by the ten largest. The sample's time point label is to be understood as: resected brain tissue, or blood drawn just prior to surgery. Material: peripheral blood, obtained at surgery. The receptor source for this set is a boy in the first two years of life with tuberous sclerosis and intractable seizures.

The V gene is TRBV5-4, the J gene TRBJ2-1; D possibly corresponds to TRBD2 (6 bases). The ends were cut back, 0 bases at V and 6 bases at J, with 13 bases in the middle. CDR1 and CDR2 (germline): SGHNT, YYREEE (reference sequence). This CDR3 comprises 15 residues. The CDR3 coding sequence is TGTGCCAGCAGCTTGGGTGGAGGGGTGGGCAATGAGCAGTTCTTC. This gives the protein CASSLGGGVGNEQFF.

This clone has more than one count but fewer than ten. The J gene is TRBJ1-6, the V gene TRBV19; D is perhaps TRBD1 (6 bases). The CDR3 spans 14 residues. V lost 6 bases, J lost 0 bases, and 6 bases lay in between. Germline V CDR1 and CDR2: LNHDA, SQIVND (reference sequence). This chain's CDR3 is CASRQGSYNSPLHF. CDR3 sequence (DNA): TGTGCCAGTAGACAGGGCTCCTATAATTCACCCCTCCACTTT.

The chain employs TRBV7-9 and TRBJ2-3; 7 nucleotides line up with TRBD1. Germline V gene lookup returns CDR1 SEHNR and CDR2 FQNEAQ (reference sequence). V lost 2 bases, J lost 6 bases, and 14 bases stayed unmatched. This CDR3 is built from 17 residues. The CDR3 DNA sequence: TGTGCCAGCAGCTTATATGCTGGGTATACAGGGGAGGATACGCAGTATTTT. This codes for CASSLYAGYTGEDTQYF.

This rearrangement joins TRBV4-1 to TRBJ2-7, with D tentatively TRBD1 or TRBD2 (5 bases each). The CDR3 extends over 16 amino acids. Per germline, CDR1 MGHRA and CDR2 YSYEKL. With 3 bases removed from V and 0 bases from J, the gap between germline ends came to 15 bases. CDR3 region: CASSQPAGTDSYEQYF. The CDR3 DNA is TGCGCCAGCAGCCAGCCCGCCGGGACGGACTCCTACGAGCAGTACTTC.

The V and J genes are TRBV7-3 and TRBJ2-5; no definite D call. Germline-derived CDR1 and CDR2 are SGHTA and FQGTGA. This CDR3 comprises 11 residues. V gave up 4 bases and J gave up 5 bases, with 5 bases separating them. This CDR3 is CASSSGETQYF. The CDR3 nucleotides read TGTGCCAGCAGCTCCGGGGAGACCCAGTACTTC.

This chain's CDR3 is CARRILGLVRDLRNEQFF. The CDR3 DNA follows: TGTGCCAGAAGGATTTTAGGTCTCGTGCGGGACCTGCGCAATGAGCAGTTCTTC. The chain combines TRBV19 with TRBJ2-1; D is possibly TRBD2 (6 bases). The germline V gene has CDR1 LNHDA and CDR2 SQIVND (reference sequence). Trimming took 9 bases from V and 6 from J, leaving 30 bases between them. The CDR3 runs to 18 residues.

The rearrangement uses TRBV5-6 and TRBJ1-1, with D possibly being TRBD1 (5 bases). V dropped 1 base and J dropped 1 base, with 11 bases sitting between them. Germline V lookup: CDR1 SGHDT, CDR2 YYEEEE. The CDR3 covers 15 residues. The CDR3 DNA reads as TGTGCCAGCAGCTTGTGGGGGGTGAGGAACACTGAAGCTTTCTTT. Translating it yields CASSLWGVRNTEAFF. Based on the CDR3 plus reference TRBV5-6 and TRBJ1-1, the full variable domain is DAGVTQSPTHLIKTRGQQVTLRCSPKSGHDTVSWYQQALGQGPQFIFQYYEEEERQRGNFPDRFSGHQFPNYSSELNVNALLLGDSALYLCASSLWGVRNTEAFFGQGTRLTVV.

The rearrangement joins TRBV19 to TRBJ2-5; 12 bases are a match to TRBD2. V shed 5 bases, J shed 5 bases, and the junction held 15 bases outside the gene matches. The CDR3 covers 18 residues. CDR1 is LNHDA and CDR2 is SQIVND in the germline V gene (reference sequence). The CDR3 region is CASSDATRLAGERETQYF. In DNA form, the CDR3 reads TGTGCCAGTAGTGATGCAACTAGACTAGCGGGAGAGAGGGAGACCCAGTACTTC.

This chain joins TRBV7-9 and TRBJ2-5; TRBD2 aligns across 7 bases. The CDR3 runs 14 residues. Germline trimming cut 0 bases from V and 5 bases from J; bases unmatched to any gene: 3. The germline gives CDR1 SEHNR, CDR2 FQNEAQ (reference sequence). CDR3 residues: CASSLAYGGETQYF. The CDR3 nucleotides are TGTGCCAGCAGCTTAGCATACGGGGGGGAGACCCAGTACTTC.

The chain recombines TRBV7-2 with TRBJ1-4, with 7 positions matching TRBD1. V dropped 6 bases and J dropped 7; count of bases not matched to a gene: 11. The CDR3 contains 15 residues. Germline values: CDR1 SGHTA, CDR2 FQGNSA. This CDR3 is CASSPGGRGSEKLFF. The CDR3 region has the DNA TGTGCCAGCAGTCCCGGGGGCAGGGGGAGTGAAAAACTGTTTTTT.

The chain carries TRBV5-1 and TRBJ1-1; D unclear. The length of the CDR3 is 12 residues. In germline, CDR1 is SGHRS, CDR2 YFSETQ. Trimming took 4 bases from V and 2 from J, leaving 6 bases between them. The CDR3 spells CASSVGNTEAFF. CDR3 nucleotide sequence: TGCGCCAGCAGCGTCGGTAACACTGAAGCTTTCTTT.

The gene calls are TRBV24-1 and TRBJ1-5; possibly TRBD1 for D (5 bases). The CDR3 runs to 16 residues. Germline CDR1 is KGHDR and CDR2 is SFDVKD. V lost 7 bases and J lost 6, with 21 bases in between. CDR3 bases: TGTGCCACCAGCGGAGTGACCGGGACCGAGCCTCAGCCCCAGCATTTT. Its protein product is CATSGVTGTEPQPQHF.

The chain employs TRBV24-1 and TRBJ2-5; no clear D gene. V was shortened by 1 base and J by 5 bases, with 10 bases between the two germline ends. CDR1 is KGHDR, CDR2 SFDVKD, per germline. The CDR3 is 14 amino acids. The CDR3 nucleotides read TGTGCCACCAGTGATTTTGCGACTCAGGAGACCCAGTACTTC. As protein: CATSDFATQETQYF.

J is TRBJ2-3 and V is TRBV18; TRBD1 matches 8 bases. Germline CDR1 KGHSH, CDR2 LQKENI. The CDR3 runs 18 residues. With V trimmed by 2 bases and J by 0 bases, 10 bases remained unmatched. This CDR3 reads CASSPKGQVSSSTDTQYF. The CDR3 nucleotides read TGTGCCAGCTCACCAAAGGGACAGGTTTCGTCTAGCACAGATACGCAGTATTTT.

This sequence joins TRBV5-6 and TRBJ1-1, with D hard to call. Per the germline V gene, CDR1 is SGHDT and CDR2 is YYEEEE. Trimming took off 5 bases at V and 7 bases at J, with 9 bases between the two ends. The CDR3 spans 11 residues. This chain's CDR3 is CASSGRVEAFF. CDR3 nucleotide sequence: TGTGCCAGCAGTGGACGTGTTGAAGCTTTCTTT.

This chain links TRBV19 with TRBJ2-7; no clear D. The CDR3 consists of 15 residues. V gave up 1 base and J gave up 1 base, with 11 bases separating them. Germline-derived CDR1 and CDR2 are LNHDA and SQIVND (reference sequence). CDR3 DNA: TGTGCCAGTAGTATAGTGTCGGACCATTCCTACGAGCAGTACTTC. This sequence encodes CASSIVSDHSYEQYF.